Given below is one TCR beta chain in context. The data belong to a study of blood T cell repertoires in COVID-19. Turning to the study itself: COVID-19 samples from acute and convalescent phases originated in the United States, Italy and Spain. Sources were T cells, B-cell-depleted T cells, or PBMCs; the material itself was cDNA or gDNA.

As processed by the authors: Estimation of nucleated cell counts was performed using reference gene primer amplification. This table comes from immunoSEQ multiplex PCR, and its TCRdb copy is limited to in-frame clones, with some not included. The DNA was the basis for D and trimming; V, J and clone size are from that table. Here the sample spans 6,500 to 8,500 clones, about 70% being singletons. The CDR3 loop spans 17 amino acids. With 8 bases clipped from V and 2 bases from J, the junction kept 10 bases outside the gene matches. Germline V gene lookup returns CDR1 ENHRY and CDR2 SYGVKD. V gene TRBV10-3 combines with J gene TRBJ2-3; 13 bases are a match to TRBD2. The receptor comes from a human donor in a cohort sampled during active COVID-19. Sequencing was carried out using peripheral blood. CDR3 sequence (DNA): TGTGCCATCTTGGCACGGGGGACTAGCGGGATCACAGATACGCAGTATTTT. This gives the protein CAILARGTSGITDTQYF.